This T cell receptor beta chain was recovered during a study of T-cell reconstitution after alpha-beta-depleted transplantation in children. Study results and caveats: The study traced high day-60 TCRbeta diversity in some patients to surviving recipient T cells and thymic progenitors. In patients about two months after transplant, alpha-beta T cells reportedly arose from several hundred expanded graft clones. T-cell counts and diversity at one year post-transplant came mainly from newly produced T cells.

The CDR3 loop spans 16 amino acids. The V gene lost 6 bases and the J gene lost 5 bases, with 22 bases spanning the gap. Preparing the TCRbeta library involved the use of unique molecular identifiers. TCRdb used MiXCR to reprocess the PCR reads, holding one entry per CDR3 protein. This sample yields over 100,000 distinct CDR3 sequences, of which roughly 7.2% are seen a single time; roughly 15% belongs to the top ten. Regarding this clonotype: Antigen unknown.

The V call is TRBV12-3 or TRBV12-4, the J call TRBJ2-5; TRBD1 or TRBD2 may be the D gene (6 bases each). This TCR derives from a boy between 2 and 10 years old with acute lymphoblastic leukemia, due to receive a stem cell transplant. The source material was PBMCs, sampled before TCRalphabeta/CD19-depleted stem cell transplant. The CDR3 nucleotides read TGTGCCAGCAGCCCGGAGGAGGGGGGTGGGAGGGAGACCCAGTACTTC. Its translation: CASSPEEGGGRETQYF.